This T cell receptor beta chain was profiled in a study of blood T cell repertoires in COVID-19. In the authors' workflow: The authors estimated nucleated cell counts from reference gene primer amplification. Repertoires were generated with immunoSEQ multiplex PCR, while TCRdb's copy carries only in-frame clones and drops some. Clone size and V and J calls were adopted from that table, with D and trimming inferred from the DNA. The sample gives around 150,000 clones, about 86% of which show up once; more than 5.5% is in the top ten. Individuals aged roughly 18 to 95 years were recruited from roughly 23 US areas. CDR1 and CDR2 (germline): SGHKS, YYEKEE (reference sequence). The CDR3 has 18 residues. Trimming removed 2 bases from V and 0 bases from J; junction bases left unmatched: 6.

The material sequenced was PBMCs or T cells enriched from blood (not recorded which). The chain recombines TRBV5-5 with TRBJ2-6; 9 bases align to TRBD2. This sequence originates from a middle-aged man who had recovered from COVID-19. CDR3 DNA sequence: TGTGCCAGCAGCTTCCGACTAGCGGAAAGCTCTGGGGCCAACGTCCTGACTTTC. Translating it yields CASSFRLAESSGANVLTF.